One T cell receptor (beta chain) is described in this entry. Its antigen is as yet unknown. These data are taken from a study of OX40 agonist ivuxolimab in advanced cancers. On the study more broadly: Cancers in dose escalation were hepatocellular, melanoma, renal cell and head and neck.

The protocol was immunoSEQ multiplex PCR, while the TCRdb copy is restricted to in-frame clones and leaves out a portion. The sample yields fewer than 65,000 clones, about 89% seen once. Findings and limits, study-wide: The study observed clonal expansion of CD4+ and CD8+ blood T cells by week 6 at 0.1 to 3.0 mg/kg.

Germline V lookup: CDR1 SGHRS, CDR2 YFSETQ. Trimming stripped 4 bases from V and 5 bases from J, with 14 bases between. The CDR3 extends over 14 amino acids. Sample: CD4+ or CD8+ T cells sorted from blood, taken in a trial of the OX40 agonist ivuxolimab. This chain uses TRBV5-1 with TRBJ2-3; weak D call: TRBD1 (6 bases). This clonotype was sampled from an adult with an advanced solid tumor such as melanoma, head and neck, liver or kidney cancer. The CDR3 here is CASSTSTGRDTQYF. The CDR3 DNA reads as TGCGCCAGCAGCACCTCGACAGGACGAGATACGCAGTATTTT.